The rows below give T cell receptor beta chains drawn from one sample of a study of memory CD4+ T cells and cytomegalovirus serostatus. Some clones are missing from TCRdb's copy, which holds only in-frame ones; the method was immunoSEQ multiplex PCR. The data contain under 65,000 clones, around 80% of them singletons. Material for sequencing was memory CD4+ T cells from blood. The receptors were sampled from an adult in good health and CMV-seronegative. Both conserved end residues are part of each CDR3. D genes are given only for firm matches. Size is stated for part of the rows, as once, few or many counts, or as a class when the clone is expanded.

v_gene	d_gene	j_gene	abundance	CDR3aa	CDR3nt
TRBV9	.	TRBJ2-3	.	CASSVEPTLPTQYF	TGTGCCAGCAGCGTAGAACCCACTTTGCCTACGCAGTATTTT
TRBV6-6	.	TRBJ2-1	.	CASRVGSVFFTDEQFF	TGTGCCAGCAGGGTTGGCAGCGTGTTTTTTACAGATGAGCAGTTCTTC
TRBV27	TRBD1	TRBJ2-1	.	CASLQRQGAYEQFF	TGTGCCAGCCTGCAGAGACAGGGGGCCTATGAGCAGTTCTTC
TRBV6-1	TRBD1	TRBJ1-2	.	CASSAGTGNFGYTF	TGTGCCAGCAGTGCCGGGACAGGGAATTTTGGCTACACCTTC
TRBV5-1	.	TRBJ1-1	few	CASSLATRPASGAEAFF	TGCGCCAGCAGCTTGGCCACGCGGCCGGCTTCTGGGGCTGAAGCTTTCTTT
TRBV6-1	.	TRBJ2-7	.	CASSATQNSYEQYF	TGTGCCAGCAGTGCCACACAGAACTCCTACGAGCAGTACTTC
TRBV5-1	.	TRBJ2-7	.	CASSLDRAYEQYF	TGCGCCAGCAGCTTAGACAGAGCCTACGAGCAGTACTTC
TRBV6-1	.	TRBJ2-7	.	CASTLTVLTHEQYF	TGTGCCAGCACCCTGACAGTGCTCACTCACGAGCAGTACTTC
TRBV9	.	TRBJ2-7	.	CASSVNLQGHEQYF	TGTGCCAGCAGCGTAAATCTCCAGGGCCACGAGCAGTACTTC
TRBV4-1	.	TRBJ1-5	medium-sized	CASRSGAVHQPQHF	TGCGCCAGCAGGTCAGGGGCGGTCCATCAGCCCCAGCATTTT